This T cell receptor (beta chain) emerged from a study of CD8 T cells in Susac syndrome. Whole-study context: When blood was drawn, patients with Susac syndrome were on intravenous immunoglobulin alone, on corticosteroids, or therapy-naive.

A word on this clonotype: Antigen specificity is unknown.

The CDR3 contains 13 residues. CDR1 DFQATT and CDR2 SNEGSKA come from the germline V gene (reference sequence). After removal of 5 bases from V and 2 bases from J, the junction contained 5 bases not matched to a gene. Random hexamers served to reverse transcribe roughly 0.5 to 1 ug RNA. TCRdb re-called the immunoSEQ multiplex PCR reads through MiXCR, storing one row per CDR3 protein. The sample consists of around 170,000 distinct CDR3 sequences, 95% of them appearing once. Study-wide findings and caveats: As the study acknowledged, the number of individuals in its TCR sequencing and HLA analysis was relatively small. Clonal expansion was missing from Susac syndrome CD4+ T cell repertoires.

The receptor's source is a human donor with Susac syndrome. The chain combines TRBV20-1 with TRBJ2-5, with TRBD1 matching over 7 bases. Sequencing was performed on CD4+ T cells from PBMCs. This CDR3 is CSAPRQGQETQYF. CDR3 nucleotides: TGCAGTGCTCCCCGACAGGGACAAGAGACCCAGTACTTC.